This TCR beta chain was captured by sequencing in a study of T cells after yellow fever vaccination. Across the study: Any fraction with a low cell number was prepared using SMART-Seq v4 Ultra Low Input.

TCRdb ran MiXCR on the 5' RACE reads and lists one entry per CDR3 protein. The sample carries about 260,000 distinct CDR3 sequences, 10% to 15% recorded once. The CDR3 totals 15 residues. The rearrangement uses TRBV21-1 and TRBJ2-7; TRBD2 is taken as the D call from the table, unchecked against the DNA. TRBV21-1 is an annotated pseudogene. Specimen: CD4+ T cells sorted from PBMCs, collected 45 days after the yellow fever booster vaccination. The receptor comes from a man aged 30 to 39 who received the YFV17D yellow fever vaccine. The CDR3 DNA sequence: TGTGCCAGCAGCAAACCGGGACTAGCACTCCACGAGCAGTACTTC. This encodes CASSKPGLALHEQYF.